These T cell receptor beta chains were read from a single sample in a study of cytomegalovirus exposure and HLA in healthy donors. Profiling relied on immunoSEQ multiplex PCR, and the TCRdb table lists in-frame clones only, not all of them. In the table there are tens of thousands of clones, over 70% of which are singletons. The sequencing input was PBMCs. These receptors all stem from a man in his forties or fifties in good health and CMV-seropositive. The CDR3 runs from the conserved cysteine through the conserved F or W. The order of the fields is clone size, V gene, J gene, D gene, CDR3 protein, CDR3 DNA. The D gene is left open where the match is weak. A clone size is listed for some rows: how often the clone was seen (once, few, many), or a class if it is expanded.

>-|TRBV4-2|TRBJ2-7|TRBD2
CASSQALAGGHYEQYF
TGTGCCAGCAGCCAAGCCTTAGCGGGAGGGCACTACGAGCAGTACTTC
>-|TRBV10-3|TRBJ1-5|TRBD1
CAISELRTGGPSNQPQHF
TGTGCCATCAGTGAGTTGCGGACAGGGGGCCCAAGCAATCAGCCCCAGCATTTT
>-|TRBV4-1|TRBJ1-3|-
CASSQAGTSGGNTIYF
TGCGCCAGCAGCCAAGCCGGGACTTCAGGGGGAAACACCATATATTTT
>-|TRBV5-8|TRBJ1-4|TRBD1
CASSRTGTEKLFF
TGTGCCAGCAGCCGGACAGGGACTGAAAAACTGTTTTTT
>-|TRBV7-9|TRBJ1-1|-
CASSLAWATEAFF
TGTGCCAGCAGCTTAGCTTGGGCAACTGAAGCTTTCTTT
>-|TRBV7-6|TRBJ2-1|-
CASSLAVNEQFF
TGTGCCAGCAGCTTAGCCGTCAATGAGCAGTTCTTC
>few|TRBV11-3|TRBJ2-7|-
CASSLAAGTSSYEQYF
TGTGCCAGCAGCTTAGCTGCCGGTACCTCATCCTACGAGCAGTACTTC
>once|TRBV7-9|TRBJ2-3|-
CASSIPWGKPVTNTQYF
TGTGCCAGCAGCATCCCCTGGGGCAAACCGGTCACAAATACGCAGTATTTT
>-|TRBV5-1|TRBJ2-7|-
CASSLSPYEQYF
TGCGCCAGCAGCTTGAGCCCCTACGAGCAGTACTTC
>-|TRBV2|TRBJ1-5|-
CASSWLVGNQPQHF
TGTGCCAGCAGCTGGCTCGTGGGCAATCAGCCCCAGCATTTT
>-|TRBV5-8|TRBJ2-2|TRBD1
CASSTWRGQGPGELFF
TGTGCCAGCAGCACCTGGCGGGGACAGGGTCCCGGGGAGCTGTTTTTT
>-|TRBV10-3|TRBJ2-1|TRBD2
CAIRPQTSATYNEQFF
TGTGCCATCAGGCCGCAGACTAGCGCAACCTACAATGAGCAGTTCTTC
>-|TRBV10-3|TRBJ2-3|TRBD2
CAISASGRTDTQYF
TGTGCCATCAGTGCTAGCGGGAGAACAGATACGCAGTATTTT
>-|TRBV5-1|TRBJ2-5|TRBD2
CASSLGTSGSLKETQYF
TGCGCCAGCAGCTTGGGGACTAGCGGGAGTCTGAAAGAGACCCAGTACTTC
>-|TRBV30|TRBJ1-2|TRBD1
CAWSLTGVGYGYTF
TGTGCCTGGAGTCTCACAGGGGTCGGCTATGGCTACACCTTC
>-|TRBV7-9|TRBJ2-7|-
CSSSLDLADHEQYF
TGTTCCAGCAGCTTAGACCTAGCCGATCACGAGCAGTACTTC
>-|TRBV4-2|TRBJ2-3|TRBD2
CASSQDLADRTDTQYF
TGTGCCAGCAGCCAAGATCTAGCGGACCGCACAGATACGCAGTATTTT
>-|TRBV30|TRBJ2-1|TRBD2
CAWSLTSGTDNEQFF
TGTGCCTGGAGTCTTACTAGCGGGACTGACAATGAGCAGTTCTTC
>-|TRBV5-1|TRBJ1-3|TRBD1
CASSGMTGVGNTIYF
TGCGCCAGCAGCGGAATGACAGGGGTCGGAAACACCATATATTTT
>-|TRBV18|TRBJ1-1|-
CASSPPHRANTEAFF
TGTGCCAGCTCACCACCGCACAGGGCGAACACTGAAGCTTTCTTT
>-|TRBV5-1|TRBJ1-1|-
CASTLSGTTTEAFF
TGCGCCAGCACCCTATCCGGGACAACCACTGAAGCTTTCTTT
>-|TRBV6-1|TRBJ1-1|-
CASSASRDTEAFF
TGTGCCAGCAGTGCCTCCCGGGACACTGAAGCTTTCTTT
>-|TRBV2|TRBJ2-6|-
CASSGWTEGANGLTF
TGTGCCAGCAGCGGGTGGACGGAGGGGGCCAACGGCCTGACTTTC
>-|TRBV15|TRBJ1-2|-
CATSRDFGGYTF
TGTGCCACCAGCAGAGATTTTGGCGGCTACACCTTC
>-|TRBV18|TRBJ2-5|TRBD2
CASSPRTSGYQETQYF
TGTGCCAGCTCACCCAGGACTAGCGGATACCAAGAGACCCAGTACTTC
>-|TRBV5-1|TRBJ2-1|TRBD2
CASSRGDFYNEQFF
TGCGCCAGCAGCCGGGGGGACTTTTACAATGAGCAGTTCTTC
>few|TRBV4-3|TRBJ2-1|TRBD1
CASSQDLRDGTGNEQFF
TGCGCCAGCAGCCAAGATTTGAGAGACGGGACAGGGAATGAGCAGTTCTTC
>-|TRBV6-5|TRBJ2-7|-
CASSSFSRTGFYEQYF
TGTGCCAGCAGTTCGTTTAGTAGGACTGGCTTCTACGAGCAGTACTTC
>-|TRBV19|TRBJ2-1|TRBD2
CATARLAGANEQFF
TGTGCCACAGCTCGACTAGCGGGAGCCAATGAGCAGTTCTTC
>-|TRBV7-2|TRBJ2-2|TRBD1
CASSPNTGVNGELFF
TGTGCCAGCTCGCCGAATACAGGGGTCAACGGGGAGCTGTTTTTT
>-|TRBV5-6|TRBJ1-2|TRBD1
CASSDSRGRGYGYTF
TGTGCCAGCAGCGATTCCAGGGGGCGCGGCTATGGCTACACCTTC
>-|TRBV14|TRBJ1-1|TRBD1
CASSLRDSDEAFF
TGTGCCAGCAGCCTACGGGACAGTGATGAAGCTTTCTTT
>-|TRBV19|TRBJ2-1|TRBD2
CASIRTSGTYNEQFF
TGTGCCAGTATTCGGACTAGCGGGACCTACAATGAGCAGTTCTTC
>-|TRBV9|TRBJ2-7|TRBD1
CASSVGGTGTYEQYF
TGTGCCAGCAGCGTAGGCGGGACAGGGACCTACGAGCAGTACTTC
>-|TRBV5-6|TRBJ2-5|TRBD2
CASSLGLARETQYF
TGTGCCAGCAGCTTGGGACTAGCGAGAGAGACCCAGTACTTC
>few|TRBV10-3|TRBJ2-7|-
CAISERIGSYEQYF
TGTGCCATCAGTGAGAGGATCGGGAGCTACGAGCAGTACTTC